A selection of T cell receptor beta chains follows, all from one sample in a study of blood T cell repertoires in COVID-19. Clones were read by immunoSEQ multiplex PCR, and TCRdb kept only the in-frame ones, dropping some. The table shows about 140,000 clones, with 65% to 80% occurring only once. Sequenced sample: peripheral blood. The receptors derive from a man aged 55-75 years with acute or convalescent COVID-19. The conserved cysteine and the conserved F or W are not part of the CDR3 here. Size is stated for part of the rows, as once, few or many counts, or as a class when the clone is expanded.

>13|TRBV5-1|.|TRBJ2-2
ASSLATGDTGELF
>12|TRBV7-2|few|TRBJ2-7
ASSRDTSSYEQY
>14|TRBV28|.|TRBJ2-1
ASSRLLAGGFHEQF
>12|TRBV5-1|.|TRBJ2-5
ASSSAGGGETQY
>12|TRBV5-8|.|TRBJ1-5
ASSLPQGTQPQH
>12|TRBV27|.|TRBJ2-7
ASSLGLSSYEQY
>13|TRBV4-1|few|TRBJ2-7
ASSQAPSGRNEQY
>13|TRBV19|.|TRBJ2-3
ASSKTGSSTDTQY
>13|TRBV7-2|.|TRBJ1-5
ASSLALKANQPQH
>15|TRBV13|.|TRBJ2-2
ASSLTPSGRSTGELF
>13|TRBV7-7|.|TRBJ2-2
ASSPRGSNTGELF
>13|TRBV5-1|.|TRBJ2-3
ASSWGQPSRDTQY
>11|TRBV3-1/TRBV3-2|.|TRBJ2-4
ASSQDLGPTPY
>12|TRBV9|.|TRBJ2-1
ASSVESGLNEQF
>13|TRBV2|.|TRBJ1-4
ASRFQGITNEKLF
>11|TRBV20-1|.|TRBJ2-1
SASAGGEREPF
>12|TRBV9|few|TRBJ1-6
ASSTGQPNSPLH
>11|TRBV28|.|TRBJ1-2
ASSRTGVYGYT
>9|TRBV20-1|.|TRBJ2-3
SARRADTQY
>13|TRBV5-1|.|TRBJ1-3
ASSLRTGTGNTIY
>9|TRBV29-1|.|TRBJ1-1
SVARGTEAF
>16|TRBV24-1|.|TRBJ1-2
ATSGLDPSGRGTYGYT
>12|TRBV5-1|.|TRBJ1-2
ASSLAVEYYGYT
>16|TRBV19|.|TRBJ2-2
ASTIFRVSTGWTGELF
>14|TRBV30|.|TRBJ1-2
AWSVGLGRGGYGYT
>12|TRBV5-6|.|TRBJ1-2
ASSPRGQFYGYT
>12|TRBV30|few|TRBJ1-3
AWSWAGVGNTIY
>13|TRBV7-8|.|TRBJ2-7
ASSLATSGTYEQY
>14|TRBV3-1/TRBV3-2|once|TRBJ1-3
ASSQGSSSSGNTIY
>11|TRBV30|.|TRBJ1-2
AWSQGADYGYT
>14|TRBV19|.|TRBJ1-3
ASSISRQSSGNTIY
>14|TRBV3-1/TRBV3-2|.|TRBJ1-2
ASTIREGGVCYGYT
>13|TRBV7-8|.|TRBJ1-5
ASSRQGQGGQPQH
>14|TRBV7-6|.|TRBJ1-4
ASSQGWLGSNEKLF
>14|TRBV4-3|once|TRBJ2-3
ASSQVNLAGPDTQY
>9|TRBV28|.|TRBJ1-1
ATNPVTEAF
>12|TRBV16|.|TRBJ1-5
ASSRPGSNQPQH
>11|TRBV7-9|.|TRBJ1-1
ASSLAGPTEAF
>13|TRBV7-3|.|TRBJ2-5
ASSSRGGVQETQY
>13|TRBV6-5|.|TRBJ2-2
ASSLAGAGTGELF
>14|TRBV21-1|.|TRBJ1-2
ASSKAIRGMAYGYT
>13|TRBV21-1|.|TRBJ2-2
ASTSGTGPTGELF
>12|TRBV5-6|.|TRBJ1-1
ASSLTGVNTEAF
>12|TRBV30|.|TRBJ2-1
AWTSGSGHNEQF
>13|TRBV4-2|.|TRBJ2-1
ASSQTSGIGNEQF
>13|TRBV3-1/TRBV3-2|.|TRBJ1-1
ASSQDLLVAHVAF
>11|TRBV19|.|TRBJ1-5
ASAKAGTGMQH
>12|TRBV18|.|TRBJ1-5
ASSDLPVNQPQH
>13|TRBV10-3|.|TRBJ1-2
AIRPTGQGAGGYT
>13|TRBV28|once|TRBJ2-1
ASSIAGSSYNEQF
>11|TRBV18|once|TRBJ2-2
ASSAGVDGELF
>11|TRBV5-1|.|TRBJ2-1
ASNVGASNEQF
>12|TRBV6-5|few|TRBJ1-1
ASSPAQMNTEAF
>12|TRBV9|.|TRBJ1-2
ASSAGQVLDGYT